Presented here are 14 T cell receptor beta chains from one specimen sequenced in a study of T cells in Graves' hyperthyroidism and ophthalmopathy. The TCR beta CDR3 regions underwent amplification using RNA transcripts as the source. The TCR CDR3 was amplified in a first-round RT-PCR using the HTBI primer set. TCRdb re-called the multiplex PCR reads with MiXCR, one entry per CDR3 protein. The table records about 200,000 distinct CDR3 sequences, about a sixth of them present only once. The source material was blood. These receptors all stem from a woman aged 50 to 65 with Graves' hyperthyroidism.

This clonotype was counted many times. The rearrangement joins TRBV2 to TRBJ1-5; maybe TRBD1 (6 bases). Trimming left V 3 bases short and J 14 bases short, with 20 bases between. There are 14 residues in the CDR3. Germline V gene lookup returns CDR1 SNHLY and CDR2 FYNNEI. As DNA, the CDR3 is TGTGCCAGCAGTGATCTTGGGGGCGCGGGTTTTGAGCATTTT. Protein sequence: CASSDLGGAGFEHF.

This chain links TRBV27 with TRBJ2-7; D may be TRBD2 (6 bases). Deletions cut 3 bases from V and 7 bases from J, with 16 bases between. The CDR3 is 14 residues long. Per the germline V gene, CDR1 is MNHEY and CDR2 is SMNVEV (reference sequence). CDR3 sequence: CASSFGGILGEQYF. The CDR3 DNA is TGTGCCAGCAGTTTCGGGGGAATCTTGGGGGAGCAGTACTTC.

CDR3 in amino acids: CASSIRTGANTGELFF. The DNA for the CDR3 is TGCGCCAGCAGCATCAGGACAGGCGCGAACACCGGGGAGCTGTTTTTT. This sequence joins TRBV5-1 and TRBJ2-2; TRBD1 matches 7 bases. Germline V gene sequence: CDR1 SGHRS, CDR2 YFSETQ. Trimming cost V 4 bases and J 0 bases; bases outside gene matches: 6. CDR3 length: 16 amino acids.

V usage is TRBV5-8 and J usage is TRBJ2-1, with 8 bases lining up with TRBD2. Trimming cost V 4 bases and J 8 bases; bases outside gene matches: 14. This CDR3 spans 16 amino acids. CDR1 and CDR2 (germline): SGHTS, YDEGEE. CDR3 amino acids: CASSHRTGGAGDEQFF. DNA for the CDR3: TGTGCCAGCAGCCACAGAACGGGGGGGGCCGGGGATGAGCAGTTCTTC.

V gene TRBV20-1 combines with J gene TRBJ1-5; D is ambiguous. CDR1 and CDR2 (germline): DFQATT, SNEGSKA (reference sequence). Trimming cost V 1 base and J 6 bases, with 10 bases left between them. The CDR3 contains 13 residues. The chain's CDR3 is CSARGSLGQPQHF. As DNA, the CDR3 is TGCAGTGCTAGAGGTAGTCTTGGTCAGCCCCAGCATTTT.

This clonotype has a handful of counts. The CDR3 coding sequence is TGTGCCAGCAGCCAAGATACGGGAGTAGGAGAGACCCAGTACTTC. Translated, it gives CASSQDTGVGETQYF. This rearrangement joins TRBV14 to TRBJ2-5; maybe TRBD2 (6 bases). The germline V and J ends were trimmed by 0 bases and 4 bases, with 12 bases remaining between them. This CDR3 spans 15 amino acids. Germline V gene sequence: CDR1 SGHDN, CDR2 FVKESK.

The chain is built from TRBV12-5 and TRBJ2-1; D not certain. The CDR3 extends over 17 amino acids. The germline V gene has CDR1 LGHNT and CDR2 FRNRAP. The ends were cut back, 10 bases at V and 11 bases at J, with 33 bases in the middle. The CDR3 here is CATHREGSAKTGSQQFF. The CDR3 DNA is TGTGCTACCCACCGAGAAGGGTCGGCAAAGACCGGATCGCAGCAGTTCTTC. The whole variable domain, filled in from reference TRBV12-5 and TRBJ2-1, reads DARVTQTPRHKVTEMGQEVTMRCQPILGHNTVFWYRQTMMQGLELLAYFRNRAPLDDSGMPKDRFSAEMPDATLATLKIQPSEPRDSAVYFCATHREGSAKTGSQQFFGPGTRLTVL.

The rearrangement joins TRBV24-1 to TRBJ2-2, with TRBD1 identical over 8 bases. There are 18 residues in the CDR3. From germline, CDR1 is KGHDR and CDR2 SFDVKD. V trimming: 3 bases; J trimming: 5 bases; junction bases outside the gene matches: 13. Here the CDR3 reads CATSDPGQGTRRTGELFF. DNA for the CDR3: TGTGCCACCAGTGATCCAGGACAGGGAACGAGGCGAACCGGGGAGCTGTTTTTT.

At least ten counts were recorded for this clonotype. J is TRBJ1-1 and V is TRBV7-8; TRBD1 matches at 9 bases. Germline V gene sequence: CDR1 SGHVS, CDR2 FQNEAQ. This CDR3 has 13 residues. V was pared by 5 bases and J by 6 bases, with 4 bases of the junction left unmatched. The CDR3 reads CASSRTGDSEAFF. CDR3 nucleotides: TGTGCCAGCAGCAGGACAGGGGACTCTGAAGCTTTCTTT.

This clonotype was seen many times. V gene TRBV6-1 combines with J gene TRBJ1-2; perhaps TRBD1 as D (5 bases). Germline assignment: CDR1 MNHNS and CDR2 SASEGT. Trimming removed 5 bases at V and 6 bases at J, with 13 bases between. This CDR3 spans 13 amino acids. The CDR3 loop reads CASSSTGEDGYTF. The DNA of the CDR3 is TGTGCCAGCAGTTCCACGGGGGAGGATGGCTACACCTTC.

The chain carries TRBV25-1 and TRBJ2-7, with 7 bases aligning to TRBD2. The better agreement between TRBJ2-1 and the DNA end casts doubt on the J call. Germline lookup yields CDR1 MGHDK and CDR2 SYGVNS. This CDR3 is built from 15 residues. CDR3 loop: CASSGSGHSSYEQFF. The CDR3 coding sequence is TGTGCCAGCAGTGGTAGCGGGCATAGTTCCTACGAGCAGTTCTTC.

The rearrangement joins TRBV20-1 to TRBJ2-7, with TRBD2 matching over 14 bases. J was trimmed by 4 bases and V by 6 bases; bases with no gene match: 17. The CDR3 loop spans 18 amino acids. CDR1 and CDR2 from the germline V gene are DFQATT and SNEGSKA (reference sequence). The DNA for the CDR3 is TGCAGTGCCAACCCGGGACTAGCGGGAGTCCCCCCCCCATACGAGCAGTACTTC. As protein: CSANPGLAGVPPPYEQYF.

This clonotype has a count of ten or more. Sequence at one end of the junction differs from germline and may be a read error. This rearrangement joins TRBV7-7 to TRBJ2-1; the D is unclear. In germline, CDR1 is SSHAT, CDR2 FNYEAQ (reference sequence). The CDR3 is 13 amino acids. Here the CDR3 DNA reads TGTGCTAGCAGCTTAGATCGCGACTCGGAGCAGTTCTTC. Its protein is CASSLDRDSEQFF.

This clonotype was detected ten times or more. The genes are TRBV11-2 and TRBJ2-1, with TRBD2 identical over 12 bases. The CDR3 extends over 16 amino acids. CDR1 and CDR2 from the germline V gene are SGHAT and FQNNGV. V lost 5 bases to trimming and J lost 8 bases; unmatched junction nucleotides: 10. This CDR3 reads CASSPPSGRAGDEQFF. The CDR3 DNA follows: TGTGCCAGCAGCCCTCCTAGCGGGAGGGCCGGCGATGAGCAGTTCTTC. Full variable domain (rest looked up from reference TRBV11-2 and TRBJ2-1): EAGVAQSPRYKIIEKRQSVAFWCNPISGHATLYWYQQILGQGPKLLIQFQNNGVVDDSQLPKDRFSAERLKGVDSTLKIQPAKLEDSAVYLCASSPPSGRAGDEQFFGPGTRLTVL.